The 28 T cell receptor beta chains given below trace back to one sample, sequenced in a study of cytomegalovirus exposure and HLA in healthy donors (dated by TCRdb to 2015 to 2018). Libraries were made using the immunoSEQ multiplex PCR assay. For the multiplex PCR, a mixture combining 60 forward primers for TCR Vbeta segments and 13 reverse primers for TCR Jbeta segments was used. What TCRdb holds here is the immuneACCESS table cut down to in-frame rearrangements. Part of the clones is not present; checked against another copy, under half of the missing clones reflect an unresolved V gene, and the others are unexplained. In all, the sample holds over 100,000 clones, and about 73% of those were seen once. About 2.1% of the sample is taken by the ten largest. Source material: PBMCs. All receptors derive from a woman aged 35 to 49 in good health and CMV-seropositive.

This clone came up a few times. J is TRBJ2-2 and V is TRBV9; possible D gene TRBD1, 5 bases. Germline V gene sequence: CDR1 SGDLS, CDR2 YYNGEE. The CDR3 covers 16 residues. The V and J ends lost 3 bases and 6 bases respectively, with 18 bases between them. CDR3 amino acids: CASSAQGLGKPGELFF. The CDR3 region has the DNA TGTGCCAGCAGCGCTCAGGGTTTGGGTAAGCCCGGGGAGCTGTTTTTT.

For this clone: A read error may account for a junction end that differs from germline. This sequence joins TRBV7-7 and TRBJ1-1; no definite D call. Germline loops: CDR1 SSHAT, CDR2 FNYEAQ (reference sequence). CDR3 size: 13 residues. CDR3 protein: CASSLMYGTEAFF. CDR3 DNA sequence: TGTGCTAGCAGCTTAATGTACGGTACTGAAGCTTTCTTT.

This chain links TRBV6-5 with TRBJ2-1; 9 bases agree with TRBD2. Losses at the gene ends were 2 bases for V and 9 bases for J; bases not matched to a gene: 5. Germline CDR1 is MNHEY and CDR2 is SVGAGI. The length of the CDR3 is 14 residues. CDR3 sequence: CASSYQGLASEQFF. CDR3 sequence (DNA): TGTGCCAGCAGTTACCAGGGACTAGCAAGTGAGCAGTTCTTC.

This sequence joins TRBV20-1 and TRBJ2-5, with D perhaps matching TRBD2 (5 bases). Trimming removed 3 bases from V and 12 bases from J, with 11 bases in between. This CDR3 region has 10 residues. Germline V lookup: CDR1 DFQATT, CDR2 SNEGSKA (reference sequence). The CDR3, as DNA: TGCAGTGCTAGCGAGGACGGGGAGTACTTC. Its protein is CSASEDGEYF.

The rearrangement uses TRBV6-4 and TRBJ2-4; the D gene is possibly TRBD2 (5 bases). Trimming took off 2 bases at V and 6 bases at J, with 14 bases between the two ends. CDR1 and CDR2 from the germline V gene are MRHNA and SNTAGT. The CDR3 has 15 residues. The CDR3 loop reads CASSDEAVWVNIQYF. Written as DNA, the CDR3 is TGTGCCAGCAGTGACGAAGCGGTCTGGGTAAACATTCAGTACTTC.

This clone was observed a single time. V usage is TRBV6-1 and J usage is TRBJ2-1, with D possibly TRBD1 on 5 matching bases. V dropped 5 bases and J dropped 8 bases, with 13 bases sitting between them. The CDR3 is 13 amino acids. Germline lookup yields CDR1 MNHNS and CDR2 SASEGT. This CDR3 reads CASSNQGFDEQFF. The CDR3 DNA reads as TGTGCCAGCAGTAACCAGGGTTTCGATGAGCAGTTCTTC.

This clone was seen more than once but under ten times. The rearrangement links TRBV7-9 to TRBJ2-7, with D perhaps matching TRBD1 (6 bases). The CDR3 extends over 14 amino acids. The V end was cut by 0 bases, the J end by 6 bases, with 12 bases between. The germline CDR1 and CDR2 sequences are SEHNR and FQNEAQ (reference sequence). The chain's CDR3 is CASSLAPGVGEQYF. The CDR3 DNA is TGTGCCAGCAGCTTAGCGCCAGGGGTAGGCGAGCAGTACTTC.

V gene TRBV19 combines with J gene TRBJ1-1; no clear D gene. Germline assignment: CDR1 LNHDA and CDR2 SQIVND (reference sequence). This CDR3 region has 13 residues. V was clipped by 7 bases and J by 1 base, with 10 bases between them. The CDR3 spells CASNELPNTEAFF. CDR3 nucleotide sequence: TGTGCCAGTAACGAGCTTCCGAACACTGAAGCTTTCTTT.

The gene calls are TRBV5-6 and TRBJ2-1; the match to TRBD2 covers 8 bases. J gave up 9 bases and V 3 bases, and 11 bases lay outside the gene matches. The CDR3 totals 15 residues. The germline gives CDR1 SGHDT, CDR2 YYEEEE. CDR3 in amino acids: CASSSSGRSLTEQFF. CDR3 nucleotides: TGTGCCAGCAGCTCGAGCGGGAGATCACTCACTGAGCAGTTCTTC.

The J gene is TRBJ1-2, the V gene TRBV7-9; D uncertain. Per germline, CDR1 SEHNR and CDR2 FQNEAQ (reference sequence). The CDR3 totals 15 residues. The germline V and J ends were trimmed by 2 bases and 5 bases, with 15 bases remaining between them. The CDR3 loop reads CASSLLTETVYGYTF. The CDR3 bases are TGTGCCAGCAGCTTATTAACAGAAACTGTGTATGGCTACACCTTC.

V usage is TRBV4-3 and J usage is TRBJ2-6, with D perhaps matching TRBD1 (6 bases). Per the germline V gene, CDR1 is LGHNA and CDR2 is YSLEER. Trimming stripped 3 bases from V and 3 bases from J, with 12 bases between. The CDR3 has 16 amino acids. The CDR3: CASSQTRGIGANVLTF. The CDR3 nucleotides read TGCGCCAGCAGCCAGACCAGGGGAATTGGGGCCAACGTCCTGACTTTC.

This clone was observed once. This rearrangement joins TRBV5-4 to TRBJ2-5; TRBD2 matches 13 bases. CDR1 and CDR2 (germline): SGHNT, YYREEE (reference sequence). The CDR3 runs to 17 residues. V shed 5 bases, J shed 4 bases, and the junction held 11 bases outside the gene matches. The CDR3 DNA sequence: TGTGCCAGCAGGCTAGAACTAGCGGGAGGGCCTGGAGAGACCCAGTACTTC. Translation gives CASRLELAGGPGETQYF.

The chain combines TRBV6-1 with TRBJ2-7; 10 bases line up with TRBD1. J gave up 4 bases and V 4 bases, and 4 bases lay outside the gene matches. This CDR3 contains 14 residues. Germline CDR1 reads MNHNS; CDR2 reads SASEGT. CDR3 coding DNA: TGTGCCAGCAGTGTGGGACAGGGGTGGTACGAGCAGTACTTC. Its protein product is CASSVGQGWYEQYF.

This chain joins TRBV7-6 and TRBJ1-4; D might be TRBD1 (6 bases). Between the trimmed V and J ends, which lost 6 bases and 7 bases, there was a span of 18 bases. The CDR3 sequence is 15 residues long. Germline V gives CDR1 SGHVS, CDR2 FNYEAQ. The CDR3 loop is CASRPTTGSGEKLFF. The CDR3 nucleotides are TGTGCCAGCAGACCAACCACAGGGTCCGGTGAAAAACTGTTTTTT.

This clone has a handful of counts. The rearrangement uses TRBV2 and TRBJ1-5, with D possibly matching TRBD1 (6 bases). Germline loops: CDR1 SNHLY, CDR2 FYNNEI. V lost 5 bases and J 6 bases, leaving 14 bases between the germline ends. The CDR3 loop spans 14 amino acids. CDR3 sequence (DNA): TGTGCCAGCAGTTCAGGGGATCGGAGTCAGCCCCAGCATTTT. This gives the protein CASSSGDRSQPQHF. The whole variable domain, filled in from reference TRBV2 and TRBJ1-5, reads EPEVTQTPSHQVTQMGQEVILRCVPISNHLYFYWYRQILGQKVEFLVSFYNNEISEKSEIFDDQFSVERPDGSNFTLKIRSTKLEDSAMYFCASSSGDRSQPQHFGDGTRLSIL.

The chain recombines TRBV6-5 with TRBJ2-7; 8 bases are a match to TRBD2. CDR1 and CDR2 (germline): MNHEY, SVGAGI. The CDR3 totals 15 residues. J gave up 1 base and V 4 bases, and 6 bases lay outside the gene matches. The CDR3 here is CASSSALAGSYEQYF. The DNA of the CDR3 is TGTGCCAGCAGTTCCGCCCTAGCGGGTTCCTACGAGCAGTACTTC.

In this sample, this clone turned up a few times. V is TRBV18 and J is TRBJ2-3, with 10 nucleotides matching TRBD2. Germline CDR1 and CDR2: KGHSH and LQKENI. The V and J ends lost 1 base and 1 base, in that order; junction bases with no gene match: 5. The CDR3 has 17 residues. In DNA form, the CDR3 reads TGTGCCAGCTCACCACAGTTCACTAGCGGGGGCACAGATACGCAGTATTTT. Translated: CASSPQFTSGGTDTQYF.

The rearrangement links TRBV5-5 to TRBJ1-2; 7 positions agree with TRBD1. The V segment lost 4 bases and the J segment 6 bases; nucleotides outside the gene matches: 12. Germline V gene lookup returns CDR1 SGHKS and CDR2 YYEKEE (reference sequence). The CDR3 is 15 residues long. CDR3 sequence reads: CASSPRPQGWDGYTF. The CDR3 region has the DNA TGTGCCAGCAGCCCGAGACCACAGGGGTGGGATGGCTACACCTTC.

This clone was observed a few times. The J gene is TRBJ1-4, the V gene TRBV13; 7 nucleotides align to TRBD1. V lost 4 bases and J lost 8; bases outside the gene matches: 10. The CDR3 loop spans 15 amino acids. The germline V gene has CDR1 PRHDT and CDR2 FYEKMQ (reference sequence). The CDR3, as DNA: TGTGCCAGCAGCTCTAGACAGGGCCTGAGGGAAAAACTGTTTTTT. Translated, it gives CASSSRQGLREKLFF.

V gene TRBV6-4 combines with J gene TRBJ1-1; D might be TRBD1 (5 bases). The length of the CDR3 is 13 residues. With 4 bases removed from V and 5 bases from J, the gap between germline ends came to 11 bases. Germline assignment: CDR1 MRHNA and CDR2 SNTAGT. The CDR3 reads CASSGQLGTEAFF. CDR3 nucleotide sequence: TGTGCCAGCAGTGGACAGCTGGGGACTGAAGCTTTCTTT.

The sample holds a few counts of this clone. CDR3 protein: CASSWGGADHSPLHF. As DNA, the CDR3 is TGCGCCAGCAGCTGGGGAGGGGCGGACCATTCACCCCTCCACTTT. The genes are TRBV5-1 and TRBJ1-6; the D gene is possibly TRBD1 (5 bases). V was clipped by 3 bases and J by 8 bases, with 15 bases between them. CDR1 and CDR2 from the germline V gene are SGHRS and YFSETQ. CDR3 length: 15 amino acids.

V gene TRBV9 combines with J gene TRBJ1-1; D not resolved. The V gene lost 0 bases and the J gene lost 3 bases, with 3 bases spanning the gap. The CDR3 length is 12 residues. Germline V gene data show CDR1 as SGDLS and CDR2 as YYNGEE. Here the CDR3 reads CASSVVDTEAFF. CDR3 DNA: TGTGCCAGCAGCGTAGTAGACACTGAAGCTTTCTTT. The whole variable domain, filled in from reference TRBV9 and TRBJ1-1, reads DSGVTQTPKHLITATGQRVTLRCSPRSGDLSVYWYQQSLDQGLQFLIQYYNGEERAKGNILERFSAQQFPDLHSELNLSSLELGDSALYFCASSVVDTEAFFGQGTRLTVV.

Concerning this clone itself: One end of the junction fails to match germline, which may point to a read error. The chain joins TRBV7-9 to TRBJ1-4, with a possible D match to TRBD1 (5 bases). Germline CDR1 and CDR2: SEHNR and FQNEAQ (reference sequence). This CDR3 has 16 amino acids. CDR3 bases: TGTTCCAGCAGCGCCCCAGGGAGGGCGAGTGGTGAAAAACTGTTTTTT. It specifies CSSSAPGRASGEKLFF.

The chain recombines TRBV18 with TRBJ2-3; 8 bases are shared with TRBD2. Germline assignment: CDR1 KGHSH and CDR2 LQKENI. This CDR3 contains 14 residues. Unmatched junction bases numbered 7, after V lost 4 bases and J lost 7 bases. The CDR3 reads CASSHSREGNTQYF. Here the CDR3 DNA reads TGTGCCAGCTCACACAGCCGGGAGGGCAATACGCAGTATTTT.

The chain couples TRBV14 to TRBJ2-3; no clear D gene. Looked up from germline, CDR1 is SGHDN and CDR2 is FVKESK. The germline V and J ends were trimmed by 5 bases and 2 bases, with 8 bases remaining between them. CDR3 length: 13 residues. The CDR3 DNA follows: TGTGCCAGCAGCGGCAGGTTCACAGATACGCAGTATTTT. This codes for CASSGRFTDTQYF.

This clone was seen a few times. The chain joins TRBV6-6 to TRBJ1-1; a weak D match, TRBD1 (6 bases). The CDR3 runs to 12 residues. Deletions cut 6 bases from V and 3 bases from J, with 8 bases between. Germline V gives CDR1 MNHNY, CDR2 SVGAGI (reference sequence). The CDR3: CASRQGHTEAFF. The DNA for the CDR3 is TGTGCCAGCAGACAGGGTCACACTGAAGCTTTCTTT.

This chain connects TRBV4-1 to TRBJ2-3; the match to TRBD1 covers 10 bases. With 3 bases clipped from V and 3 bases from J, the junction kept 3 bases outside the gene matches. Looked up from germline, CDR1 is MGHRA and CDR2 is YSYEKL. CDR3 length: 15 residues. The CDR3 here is CASSQDRGTTDTQYF. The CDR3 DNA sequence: TGCGCCAGCAGCCAGGACAGGGGGACTACAGATACGCAGTATTTT.

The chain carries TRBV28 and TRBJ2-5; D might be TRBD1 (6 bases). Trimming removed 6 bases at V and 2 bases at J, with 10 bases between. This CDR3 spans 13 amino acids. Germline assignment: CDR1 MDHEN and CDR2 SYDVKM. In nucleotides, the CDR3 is TGTGCCAGCAGCAGGACAGCACAAGAGACCCAGTACTTC. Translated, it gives CASSRTAQETQYF.